Listed below are T cell receptor beta chains from one sample, sequenced in a study of response to subunit inactivated influenza vaccine. TCRdb ran MiXCR on the RT-PCR reads and lists one entry per CDR3 protein. The table lists roughly 500,000 distinct CDR3 sequences, under 25% of them singletons. The data were also submitted as part of a second study, on T cells expressing NK-cell markers.

The sample consisted of CD4+ T cells sorted from PBMCs, taken roughly 12 days after vaccination. The receptors shown here come from a man aged 45-60 years who received an inactivated influenza vaccine. The CDR3 runs from the conserved cysteine through the conserved F or W. A D gene is named only where the DNA matches it firmly. Only part of the rows carry a size: once, few, many, or a class if the clone is expanded.

size	V	D	J	CDR3	DNA
few	TRBV29-1	NA	TRBJ1-1	CSVGGLMNTEAFF	TGCAGCGTTGGGGGACTCATGAACACTGAAGCTTTCTTT
NA	TRBV25-1	TRBD1	TRBJ2-7	CASSTDRAFTYEQYF	TGTGCCAGCAGTACTGACAGGGCCTTTACCTACGAGCAGTACTTC
many	TRBV12-3/TRBV12-4	TRBD1	TRBJ1-6	CASRTGTGAYSPLHF	TGTGCCAGCAGGACCGGGACAGGGGCGTATTCACCCCTCCACTTT
NA	TRBV29-1	TRBD2	TRBJ2-3	CSVDYSGRGGDTQYF	TGCAGCGTTGATTACAGCGGGAGAGGCGGAGATACGCAGTATTTT
few	TRBV6-4	TRBD1	TRBJ2-2	CASSDSHGQGGTGELFF	TGTGCCAGCAGTGACTCCCACGGACAGGGAGGCACCGGGGAGCTGTTTTTT
few	TRBV4-1	TRBD1	TRBJ2-7	CASSHGTGGVYEQYF	TGCGCCAGCAGCCATGGGACAGGGGGCGTCTACGAGCAGTACTTC
NA	TRBV7-2	TRBD2	TRBJ2-1	CASSLQSGTSYNEQFF	TGTGCCAGCAGCTTACAGAGCGGGACCTCCTACAATGAGCAGTTCTTC
NA	TRBV7-2	NA	TRBJ2-5	CASSLGQIVPLQETQYF	TGTGCCAGCAGCTTAGGACAGATTGTCCCCCTCCAAGAGACCCAGTACTTC
NA	TRBV20-1	TRBD2	TRBJ2-1	CSAYPPFSGTYNEQFF	TGCAGTGCTTACCCACCCTTTAGCGGGACCTACAATGAGCAGTTCTTC
once	TRBV4-2	NA	TRBJ2-4	CASSQDIGMRGIQYF	TGTGCCAGCAGCCAAGATATAGGGATGAGGGGCATTCAGTACTTC
NA	TRBV20-1	NA	TRBJ2-2	CSVMTSLGTGELFF	TGCAGTGTTATGACTAGTTTGGGGACCGGGGAGCTGTTTTTT
few	TRBV7-2	NA	TRBJ2-5	CASSSQAGQETQYF	TGTGCCAGCAGCTCTCAAGCGGGTCAAGAGACCCAGTACTTC
NA	TRBV5-1	NA	TRBJ1-6	CASSLKGVGSPLHF	TGCGCCAGCAGCTTGAAGGGAGTCGGTTCACCCCTCCACTTT
NA	TRBV9	TRBD2	TRBJ2-3	CASSAGGLAGVSDTQYF	TGTGCCAGCAGCGCCGGAGGACTAGCGGGAGTTTCAGATACGCAGTATTTT
few	TRBV7-9	TRBD1	TRBJ1-1	CASSSGQGGGTEAFF	TGTGCCAGCAGCTCGGGACAGGGCGGAGGCACTGAAGCTTTCTTT
many	TRBV20-1	NA	TRBJ2-1	CSASRTSFGSEQFF	TGCAGTGCTAGTCGTACTAGCTTCGGAAGTGAGCAGTTCTTC
NA	TRBV20-1	TRBD1	TRBJ1-4	CSARRGRANEKLFF	TGCAGTGCCCGAAGGGGGCGGGCTAATGAAAAACTGTTTTTT
NA	TRBV7-2	TRBD1	TRBJ1-2	CASEFNRGRPNYGYTF	TGTGCCAGCGAGTTCAACAGGGGGCGACCTAACTATGGCTACACCTTC
NA	TRBV6-5	NA	TRBJ2-5	CASSYRPVQTETQYF	TGTGCCAGCAGTTACAGGCCGGTACAAACAGAGACCCAGTACTTC
NA	TRBV7-2	TRBD2	TRBJ2-1	CASSSTPGLPPQFF	TGTGCCAGCAGCTCTACTCCGGGACTACCCCCACAGTTCTTC
many	TRBV10-3	TRBD2	TRBJ2-1	CAISESQGTSGLNEQFF	TGTGCCATCAGTGAGTCCCAAGGGACTAGCGGACTGAATGAGCAGTTCTTC
few	TRBV12-3/TRBV12-4	NA	TRBJ2-5	CASSLGQVPETQYF	TGTGCCAGCAGTTTGGGGCAGGTCCCCGAGACCCAGTACTTC
few	TRBV7-2	TRBD1	TRBJ2-7	CASSLAWDRVYEQYF	TGTGCCAGCAGCTTAGCGTGGGACAGGGTCTACGAGCAGTACTTC
NA	TRBV6-1	NA	TRBJ1-1	CASSEFTGLGEAFF	TGTGCCAGCAGTGAATTTACAGGGCTGGGTGAAGCTTTCTTT
NA	TRBV24-1	NA	TRBJ2-1	CATSDGWGGEQFF	TGTGCCACCAGTGATGGGTGGGGCGGGGAGCAGTTCTTC
few	TRBV6-5	NA	TRBJ1-1	CASSFRDPRGTEAFF	TGTGCCAGCAGTTTCCGGGACCCTAGGGGAACTGAAGCTTTCTTT
many	TRBV20-1	NA	TRBJ2-5	CSASKGVWETQYF	TGCAGTGCTAGTAAGGGGGTATGGGAGACCCAGTACTTC
few	TRBV20-1	TRBD1	TRBJ1-5	CSASGQGVNQPQHF	TGCAGTGCTAGTGGGCAGGGGGTCAATCAGCCCCAGCATTTT
few	TRBV11-2	NA	TRBJ1-4	CASSYSYRDEKLFF	TGTGCCAGCAGCTATTCGTACCGCGATGAAAAACTGTTTTTT
NA	TRBV28	TRBD1	TRBJ2-7	CASSSGQDLYEQYF	TGTGCCAGCAGTTCGGGACAGGACCTCTACGAGCAGTACTTC